The sample holds one count of the clone carrying this T cell receptor (beta chain). The CDR3 runs 16 residues. V lost 0 bases and J lost 1; bases outside the gene matches: 2. The germline gives CDR1 MNHEY, CDR2 SVGAGI. Original analysis: Nucleated cell number was recorded as an estimate derived from reference gene primer amplification. Some clones are missing from TCRdb's copy, which holds only in-frame ones; the method was immunoSEQ multiplex PCR. V and J calls and clone size are as listed in that table; D and trimming were resolved from the DNA. The sample includes over 150,000 clones, around 84% of them seen just once. This sample stems from a study of blood T cell repertoires in COVID-19. The study recruited people aged 18 to 89 years across 20 to 30 US areas.

The chain links TRBV6-5 to TRBJ1-2; 10 bases match TRBD1. Sequences were obtained from PBMCs or T cells enriched from blood (not recorded which). The receptor was derived from a man aged 45-65 years who had recovered from COVID-19. CDR3 residues: CASSYSGTGVNYGYTF. In nucleotides, the CDR3 is TGTGCCAGCAGTTACTCCGGGACAGGGGTTAACTATGGCTACACCTTC.